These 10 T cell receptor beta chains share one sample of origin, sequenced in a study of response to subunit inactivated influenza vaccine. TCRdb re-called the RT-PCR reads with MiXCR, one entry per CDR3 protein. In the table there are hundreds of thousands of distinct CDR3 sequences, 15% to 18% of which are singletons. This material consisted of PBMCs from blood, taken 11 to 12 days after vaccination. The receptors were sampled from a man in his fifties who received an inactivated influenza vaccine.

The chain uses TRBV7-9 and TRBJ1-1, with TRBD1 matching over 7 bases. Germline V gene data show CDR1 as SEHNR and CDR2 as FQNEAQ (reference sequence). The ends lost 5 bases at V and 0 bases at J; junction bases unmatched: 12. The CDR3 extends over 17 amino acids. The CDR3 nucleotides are TGTGCCAGCAGCCGCCCAAGGCGACAGGGATTGAACACTGAAGCTTTCTTT. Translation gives CASSRPRRQGLNTEAFF. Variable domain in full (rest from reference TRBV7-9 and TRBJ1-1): DTGVSQNPRHKITKRGQNVTFRCDPISEHNRLYWYRQTLGQGPEFLTYFQNEAQLEKSRLLSDRFSAERPKGSFSTLEIQRTEQGDSAMYLCASSRPRRQGLNTEAFFGQGTRLTVV.

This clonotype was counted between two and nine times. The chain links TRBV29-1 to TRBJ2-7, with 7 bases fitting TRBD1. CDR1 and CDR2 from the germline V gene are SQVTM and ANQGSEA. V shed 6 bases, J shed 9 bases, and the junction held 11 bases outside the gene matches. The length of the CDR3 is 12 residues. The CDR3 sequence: CSVLGTATVQYF. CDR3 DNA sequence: TGCAGCGTCCTAGGGACAGCGACTGTGCAGTACTTC.

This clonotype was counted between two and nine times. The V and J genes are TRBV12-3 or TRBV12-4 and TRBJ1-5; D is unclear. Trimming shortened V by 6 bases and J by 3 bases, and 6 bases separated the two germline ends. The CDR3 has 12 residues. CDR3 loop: CASRLFNQPQHF. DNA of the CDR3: TGTGCCAGCAGGCTCTTCAATCAGCCCCAGCATTTT.

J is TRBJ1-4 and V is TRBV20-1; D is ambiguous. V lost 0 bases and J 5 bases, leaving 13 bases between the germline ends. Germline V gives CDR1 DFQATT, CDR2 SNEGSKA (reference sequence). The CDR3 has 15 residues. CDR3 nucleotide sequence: TGCAGTGCTAGAGAAGGCAGACTAAGCAATGAAAAACTGTTTTTT. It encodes CSAREGRLSNEKLFF.

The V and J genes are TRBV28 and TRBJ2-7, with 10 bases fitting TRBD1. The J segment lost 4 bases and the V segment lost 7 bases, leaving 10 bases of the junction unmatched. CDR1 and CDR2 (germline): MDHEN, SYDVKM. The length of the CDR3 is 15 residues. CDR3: CASTRSGTGVYEQYF. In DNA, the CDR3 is TGTGCCAGCACCCGCTCCGGGACAGGGGTGTACGAGCAGTACTTC.

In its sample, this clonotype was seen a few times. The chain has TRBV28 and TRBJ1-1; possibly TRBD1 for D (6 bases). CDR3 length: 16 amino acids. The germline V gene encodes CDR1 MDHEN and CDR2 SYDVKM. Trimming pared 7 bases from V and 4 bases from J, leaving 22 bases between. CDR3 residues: CASNPVGGGAFTEAFF. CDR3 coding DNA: TGTGCCAGCAACCCCGTCGGCGGGGGCGCGTTCACTGAAGCTTTCTTT. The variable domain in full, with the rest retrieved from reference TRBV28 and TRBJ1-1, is DVKVTQSSRYLVKRTGEKVFLECVQDMDHENMFWYRQDPGLGLRLIYFSYDVKMKEKGDIPEGYSVSREKKERFSLILESASTNQTSMYLCASNPVGGGAFTEAFFGQGTRLTVV.

CDR3 sequence (DNA): TGTGCCAGCAGTGCCGGCGGTACGCGGGGAGCCTACGAGCAGTACTTC. Translating gives CASSAGGTRGAYEQYF. The chain joins TRBV6-1 to TRBJ2-7, with TRBD2 as a possible D gene (6 bases). Between the trimmed V and J ends, which lost 4 bases and 2 bases, there was a span of 18 bases. Germline V gene lookup returns CDR1 MNHNS and CDR2 SASEGT. The CDR3 is made up of 16 amino acids.

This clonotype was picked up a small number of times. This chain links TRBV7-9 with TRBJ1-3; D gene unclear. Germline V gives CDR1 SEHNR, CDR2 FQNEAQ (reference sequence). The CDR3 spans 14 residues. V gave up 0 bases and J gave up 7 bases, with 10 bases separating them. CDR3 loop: CASSLAAGLNTIYF. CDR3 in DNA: TGTGCCAGCAGCTTAGCGGCGGGGTTGAACACCATATATTTT.

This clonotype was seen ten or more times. For the CDR3, the DNA is TGTGCCTTAAGTGAGGGGCCATGGTATGGCTACACCTTC. Its protein is CALSEGPWYGYTF. This chain uses TRBV30 with TRBJ1-2; D is possibly TRBD1 (5 bases). V was shortened by 7 bases and J by 5 bases, with 17 bases between the two germline ends. The CDR3 spans 13 residues. CDR1 is GTSNPN and CDR2 is SVGIG in the germline V gene (reference sequence).

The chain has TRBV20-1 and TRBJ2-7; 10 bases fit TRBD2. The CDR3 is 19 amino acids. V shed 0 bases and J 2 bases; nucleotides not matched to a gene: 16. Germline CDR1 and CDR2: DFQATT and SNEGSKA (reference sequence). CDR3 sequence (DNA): TGCAGTGCTAGAGATGTAATCCTAGCGGGAGCCTCCAGGCCCTACGAGCAGTACTTC. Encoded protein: CSARDVILAGASRPYEQYF.